A single sample is the source of the 8 T cell receptor beta chains below, sequenced in a study of regulatory T cells in long-lasting Graves disease (dated by TCRdb to the early 2020s). To prepare the library, multiplex PCR was applied. The reads were generated on an Illumina HiSeq 4000. CDR3 regions were amplified by Arm-PCR with iRepertoire HTBI primers to construct TCR beta libraries. TCRdb cleaned the public reads at Q25 with fastp, built clones with MiXCR and kept in-frame beta chains. CDR3 protein duplicates are merged, each entry listing the most common genes and DNA. The sample table records hundreds of thousands of distinct CDR3 sequences; 16% of these occur just once. Approximately 20% of the sample belongs to the ten largest clones. The time point label of this sample denotes: newly diagnosed GD, antithyroid drugs for less than 3 months. For both TCR sequencing and RNA sequencing, RNA was extracted from PBMCs in TRIzol.

These same records also appear under a second study, on T cells in Graves' hyperthyroidism and ophthalmopathy.

The sample was peripheral blood mononuclear cells (PBMCs), taken at new diagnosis, from a patient treated with antithyroid drugs. The receptors stem from a woman in her twenties or thirties with Graves disease. Donor details come from another sample of the same person, matched by shared clones.

This clonotype was seen at least ten times. The chain carries TRBV28 and TRBJ2-5; D is ambiguous. Germline CDR1 MDHEN, CDR2 SYDVKM. The CDR3 extends over 14 amino acids. V lost 2 bases, J lost 1 base, and 8 bases lay in between. The CDR3 loop reads CASSLRSIQETQYF. CDR3 nucleotides: TGTGCCAGCAGTTTACGGAGCATCCAAGAGACCCAGTACTTC.

This clonotype was observed many times. The gene calls are TRBV6-1 and TRBJ1-1; weak D call: TRBD1 (5 bases). This CDR3 comprises 15 residues. Germline CDR1 reads MNHNS; CDR2 reads SASEGT. V shed 1 base and J shed 3 bases, with 12 bases lying between them. CDR3 DNA sequence: TGTGCCAGCAGTGAAGGACAGATTGGTTACACTGAAGCTTTCTTT. This translates into CASSEGQIGYTEAFF.

The CDR3 DNA is TGCGCCAGCAGCCAAGACGGTAGGAGCAGCAAGGATCAGCCCCAGCATTTT. Its protein is CASSQDGRSSKDQPQHF. This chain uses TRBV4-1 with TRBJ1-5; D is unresolved. V was pared by 0 bases and J by 5 bases, with 17 bases between. The CDR3 is 17 amino acids. Per the germline V gene, CDR1 is MGHRA and CDR2 is YSYEKL.

This clonotype was counted ten times or more. The V and J genes are TRBV6-2 or TRBV6-3 and TRBJ2-7; 9 bases agree with TRBD2. Trimming cost V 3 bases and J 2 bases; bases outside gene matches: 5. The CDR3 totals 15 residues. Germline lookup yields CDR1 MNHEY and CDR2 SVGEGT. CDR3 bases: TGTGCCAGCAGTTATACGGCTAGCGGGACCTACGAGCAGTACTTC. The encoded protein is CASSYTASGTYEQYF.

This clonotype turned up a few times. The rearrangement joins TRBV30 to TRBJ2-1, with D possibly matching TRBD1 (5 bases). The CDR3 is 21 residues long. CDR1 and CDR2 from the germline V gene are GTSNPN and SVGIG (reference sequence). Trimming took off 3 bases at V and 6 bases at J, with 36 bases between the two ends. CDR3 bases: TGTGCCTGGAGGTCCCCTCGGTTCTCATCCGGAAGACGGAAGGGGATCAATGAGCAGTTCTTC. Amino acids: CAWRSPRFSSGRRKGINEQFF.

V usage is TRBV29-1 and J usage is TRBJ2-3; D unclear. The V gene's germline CDR1 is SQVTM and CDR2 ANQGSEA. This CDR3 has 12 amino acids. Between the trimmed V and J ends, which lost 0 bases and 4 bases, there was a span of 5 bases. The chain's CDR3 is CSVEEDADTQYF. DNA of the CDR3: TGCAGCGTTGAAGAAGACGCAGATACGCAGTATTTT.

This clonotype was observed a few times. The chain links TRBV3-1 to TRBJ1-4, with D tentatively TRBD1 (5 bases). The germline gives CDR1 LGHDT, CDR2 YNNKEL (reference sequence). V shed 3 bases and J shed 3 bases, with 11 bases lying between them. The CDR3 sequence is 15 residues long. In DNA form, the CDR3 reads TGTGCCAGCAGCCACGGGGCGGCGGCTAATGAAAAACTGTTTTTT. Protein product: CASSHGAAANEKLFF.

V and J are TRBV28 and TRBJ2-3; the D gene is possibly TRBD2 (6 bases). This CDR3 contains 16 residues. Germline V gene data show CDR1 as MDHEN and CDR2 as SYDVKM. The V end was cut by 7 bases, the J end by 10 bases, with 27 bases between. As DNA, the CDR3 is TGTGCCAGCACCCAATGGGGACTTCGAGATCCCGGGGCGCAGTATTTT. Translation gives CASTQWGLRDPGAQYF.